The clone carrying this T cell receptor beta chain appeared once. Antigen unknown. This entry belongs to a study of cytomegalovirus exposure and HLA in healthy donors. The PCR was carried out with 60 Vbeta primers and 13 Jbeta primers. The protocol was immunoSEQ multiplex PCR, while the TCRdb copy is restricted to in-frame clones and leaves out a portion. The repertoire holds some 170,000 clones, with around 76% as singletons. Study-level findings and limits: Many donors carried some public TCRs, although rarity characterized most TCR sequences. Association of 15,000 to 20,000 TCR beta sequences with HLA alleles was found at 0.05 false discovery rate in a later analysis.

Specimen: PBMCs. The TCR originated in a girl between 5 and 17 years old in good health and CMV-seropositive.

CDR3 coding DNA: TGCGCCAGCAGCCAAGTTGGCTGGCGGGGAGATACCGGGGAGCTGTTTTTT. Protein product: CASSQVGWRGDTGELFF. The chain links TRBV4-3 to TRBJ2-2, with D tentatively TRBD2 (6 bases). The germline CDR1 and CDR2 sequences are LGHNA and YSLEER. Trimming cost V 1 base and J 5 bases, with 17 bases left between them. The CDR3 length is 17 residues.